A single sample gave rise to the 7 T cell receptor beta chains below, sequenced in a study of cytomegalovirus exposure and HLA in healthy donors. The PCR employed 60 Vbeta primers together with 13 Jbeta primers. Generated by immunoSEQ multiplex PCR, the TCRdb table keeps only in-frame clones and is missing some. Of more than 55,000 clones listed, 80% were seen once; the top ten hold 3.5% to 4%. Sequencing used PBMCs. The receptors come from a woman in her thirties or forties in good health and CMV-seronegative.

The rearrangement uses TRBV5-4 and TRBJ2-1, with D perhaps TRBD2 (5 bases). V lost 0 bases and J lost 5, with 6 bases in between. The CDR3 runs 13 residues. The germline gives CDR1 SGHNT, CDR2 YYREEE (reference sequence). Here the CDR3 reads CASSLDGDNEQFF. CDR3 sequence (DNA): TGTGCCAGCAGCTTGGACGGGGACAATGAGCAGTTCTTC.

The table lists this clone with a count of one. This chain uses TRBV28 with TRBJ2-1; the match to TRBD2 covers 10 bases. The ends lost 5 bases at V and 6 bases at J; junction bases unmatched: 10. The germline V gene has CDR1 MDHEN and CDR2 SYDVKM. This CDR3 region has 16 residues. The CDR3 here is CASSPTPSGGVNEQFF. CDR3 nucleotides: TGTGCCAGCAGTCCTACCCCTAGCGGGGGCGTCAATGAGCAGTTCTTC.

The chain combines TRBV4-1 with TRBJ2-5; 9 bases fit TRBD2. The V gene's germline CDR1 is MGHRA and CDR2 YSYEKL. V gave up 1 base and J gave up 5 bases; unmatched junction bases: 8. This CDR3 spans 16 amino acids. CDR3 coding DNA: TGCGCCAGCAGCCAAGTGTCTAGCGGGAACGGGGAGACCCAGTACTTC. The encoded protein is CASSQVSSGNGETQYF.

CDR3 region: CASSSETYNEQFF. CDR3 in DNA: TGTGCCAGCTCTAGCGAAACCTACAATGAGCAGTTCTTC. The chain is built from TRBV9 and TRBJ2-1, with D tentatively TRBD2 (6 bases). Germline V lookup: CDR1 SGDLS, CDR2 YYNGEE. V lost 7 bases to trimming and J lost 2 bases, with 10 bases between them. This CDR3 is 13 amino acids long. The whole variable domain, filled in from reference TRBV9 and TRBJ2-1, reads DSGVTQTPKHLITATGQRVTLRCSPRSGDLSVYWYQQSLDQGLQFLIQYYNGEERAKGNILERFSAQQFPDLHSELNLSSLELGDSALYFCASSSETYNEQFFGPGTRLTVL.

The chain has TRBV4-1 and TRBJ2-7; D may be TRBD2 (6 bases). Germline CDR1 reads MGHRA; CDR2 reads YSYEKL. V was clipped by 0 bases and J by 0 bases, with 9 bases between them. CDR3 size: 15 residues. The CDR3 loop reads CASSQEGGISYEQYF. Written as DNA, the CDR3 is TGCGCCAGCAGCCAAGAAGGAGGGATCTCCTACGAGCAGTACTTC.

The chain links TRBV18 to TRBJ1-1; D ambiguous. Germline CDR1 is KGHSH and CDR2 is LQKENI. V lost 6 bases and J 5 bases, leaving 16 bases between the germline ends. The length of the CDR3 is 14 residues. This chain's CDR3 is CASSLPPEGTEAFF. CDR3 sequence (DNA): TGTGCCAGCTCTCTTCCACCCGAGGGAACTGAAGCTTTCTTT. The variable domain in full, completed from reference TRBV18 and TRBJ1-1, reads NAGVMQNPRHLVRRRGQEARLRCSPMKGHSHVYWYRQLPEEGLKFMVYLQKENIIDESGMPKERFSAEFPKEGPSILRIQQVVRGDSAAYFCASSLPPEGTEAFFGQGTRLTVV.

The chain is built from TRBV5-1 and TRBJ1-2; no reliable D call. This CDR3 comprises 14 residues. Trimming pared 0 bases from V and 8 bases from J, leaving 14 bases between. The germline V gene has CDR1 SGHRS and CDR2 YFSETQ. CDR3 protein: CASSLAEVFEGYTF. Here the CDR3 DNA reads TGCGCCAGCAGCTTGGCCGAGGTCTTCGAGGGCTACACCTTC.